The TCR beta chain under discussion was sequenced for a study of vaccination effects on CD4 cells after COVID-19. Isolating CD4+ T cells followed around nine days of culture. Trimming shortened V by 7 bases and J by 7 bases, and 16 bases separated the two germline ends. The CDR3 is made up of 14 amino acids. CDR1 and CDR2 (germline): KGHDR, SFDVKD. Concerning this clone itself: Its target is unknown.

Clones were read by immunoSEQ multiplex PCR, and TCRdb kept only the in-frame ones, dropping some. The top ten clones hold 9.9% of a sample with 30,000 or so clones, 65% of them seen once. Overall study findings and caveats: Small numbers of convalescent patients limited the study. It also lacked early post-infection timepoints.

The chain is built from TRBV24-1 and TRBJ2-1; D perhaps matches TRBD1 (5 bases). The sample in question was CD4+ T cells from PBMCs cultured without peptide, obtained before COVID-19 vaccination. The sequence derives from a human donor who received a COVID-19 vaccine. The CDR3 region has the DNA TGTGCCACCAGCCATTCCAGGGAAACGAATGAGCAGTTCTTC. Protein: CATSHSRETNEQFF.